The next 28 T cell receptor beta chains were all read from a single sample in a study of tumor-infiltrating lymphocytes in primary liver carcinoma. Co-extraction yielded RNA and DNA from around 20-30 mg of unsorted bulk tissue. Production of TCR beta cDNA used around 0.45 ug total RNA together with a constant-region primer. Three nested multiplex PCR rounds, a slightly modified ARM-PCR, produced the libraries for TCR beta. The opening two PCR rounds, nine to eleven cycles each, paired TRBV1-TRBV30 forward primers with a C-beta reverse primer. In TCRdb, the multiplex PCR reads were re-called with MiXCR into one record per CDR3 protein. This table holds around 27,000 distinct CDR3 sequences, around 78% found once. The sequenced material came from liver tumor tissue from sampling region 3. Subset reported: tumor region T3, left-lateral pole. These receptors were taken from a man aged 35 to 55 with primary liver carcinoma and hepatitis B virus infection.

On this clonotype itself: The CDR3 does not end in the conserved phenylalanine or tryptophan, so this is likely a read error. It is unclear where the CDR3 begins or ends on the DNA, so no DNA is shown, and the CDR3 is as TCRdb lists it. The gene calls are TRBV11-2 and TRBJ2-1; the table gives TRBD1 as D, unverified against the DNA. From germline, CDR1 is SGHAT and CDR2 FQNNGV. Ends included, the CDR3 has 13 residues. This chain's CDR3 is CASSLDRLAMGSL.

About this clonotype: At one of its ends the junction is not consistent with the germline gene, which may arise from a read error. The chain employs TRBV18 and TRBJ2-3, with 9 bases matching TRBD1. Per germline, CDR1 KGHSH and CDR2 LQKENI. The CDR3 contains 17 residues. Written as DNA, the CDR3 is TGTGCCTGCTCACCACAAGACAGGGGGGCATCCACAGATACGCAGTATTTT. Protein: CACSPQDRGASTDTQYF.

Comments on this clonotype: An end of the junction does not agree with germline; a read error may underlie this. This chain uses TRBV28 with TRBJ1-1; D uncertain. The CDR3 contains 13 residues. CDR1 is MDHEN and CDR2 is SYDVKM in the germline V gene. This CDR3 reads CASRIRSNTEAFF. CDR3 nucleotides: TGTGCCAGCAGGATACGCTCGAACACTGAAGCTTTCTTC.

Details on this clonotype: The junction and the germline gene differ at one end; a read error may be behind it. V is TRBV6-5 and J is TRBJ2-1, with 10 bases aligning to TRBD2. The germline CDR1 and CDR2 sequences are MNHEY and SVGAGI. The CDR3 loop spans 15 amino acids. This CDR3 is CASSILAGIDNVQFF. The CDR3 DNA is TGTGCCAGCAGCATACTAGCGGGAATAGACAATGTGCAGTTCTTC.

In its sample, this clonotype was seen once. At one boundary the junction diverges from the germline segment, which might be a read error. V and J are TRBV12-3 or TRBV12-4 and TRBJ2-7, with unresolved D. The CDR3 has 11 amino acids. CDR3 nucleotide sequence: TGTGCGAGCAATTCTTCTTACGAGCAGTACTTC. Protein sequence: CASNSSYEQYF.

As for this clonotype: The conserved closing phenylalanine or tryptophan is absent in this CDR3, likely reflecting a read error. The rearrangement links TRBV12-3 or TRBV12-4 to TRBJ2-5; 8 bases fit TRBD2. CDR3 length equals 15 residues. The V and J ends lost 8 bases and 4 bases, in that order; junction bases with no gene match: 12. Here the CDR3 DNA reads TGTGCCAGCTGGGCGGGTGAGCTAGCGGGAGAGACCCAGTACTCC. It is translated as CASWAGELAGETQYS.

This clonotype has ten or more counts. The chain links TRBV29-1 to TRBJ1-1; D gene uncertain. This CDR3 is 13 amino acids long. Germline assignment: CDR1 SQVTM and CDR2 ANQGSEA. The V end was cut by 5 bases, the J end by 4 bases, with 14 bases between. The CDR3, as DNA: TGCAGCGTTCTCAGCGGGAGAACCACTGAAGCTTTCTTT. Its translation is CSVLSGRTTEAFF.

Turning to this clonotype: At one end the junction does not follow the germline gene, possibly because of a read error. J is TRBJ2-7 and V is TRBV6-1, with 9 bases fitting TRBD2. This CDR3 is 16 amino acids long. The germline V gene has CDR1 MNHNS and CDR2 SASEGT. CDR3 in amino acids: CVSISTGTSRKYEQYF. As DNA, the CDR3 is TGTGTCAGCATCTCTACGGGGACTAGCAGGAAGTACGAGCAGTACTTC.

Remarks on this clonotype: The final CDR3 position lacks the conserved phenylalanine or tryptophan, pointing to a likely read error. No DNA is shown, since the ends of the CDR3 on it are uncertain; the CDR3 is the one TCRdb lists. CDR3 amino acids: CASCPTGDGYTI. V gene TRBV6-1 combines with J gene TRBJ1-2; TRBD1 is taken as the D call from the table, unchecked against the DNA. The CDR3 has 12 residues if both end residues are counted. CDR1 and CDR2 (germline): MNHNS, SASEGT.

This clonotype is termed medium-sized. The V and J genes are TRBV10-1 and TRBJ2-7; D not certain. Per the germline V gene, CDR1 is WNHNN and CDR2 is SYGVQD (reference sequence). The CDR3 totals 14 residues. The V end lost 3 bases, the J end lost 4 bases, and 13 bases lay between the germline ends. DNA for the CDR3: TGCGCCAGCAGTGAACCGGCAAGACCATACGAGCAGTACTTC. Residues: CASSEPARPYEQYF.

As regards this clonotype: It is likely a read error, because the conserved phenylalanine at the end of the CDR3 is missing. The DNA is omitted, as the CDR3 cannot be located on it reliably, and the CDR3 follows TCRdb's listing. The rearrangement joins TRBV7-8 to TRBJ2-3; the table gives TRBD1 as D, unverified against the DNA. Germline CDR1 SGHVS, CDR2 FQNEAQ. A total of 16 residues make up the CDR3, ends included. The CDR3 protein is CASSLKGAQNTDTQYS.

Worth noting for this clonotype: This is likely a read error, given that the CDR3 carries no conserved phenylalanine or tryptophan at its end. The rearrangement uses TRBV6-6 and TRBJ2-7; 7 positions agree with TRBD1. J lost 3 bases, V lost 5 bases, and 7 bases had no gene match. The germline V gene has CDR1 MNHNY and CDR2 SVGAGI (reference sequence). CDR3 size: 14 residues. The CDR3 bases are TGTGCCAGCAGTGTTCTGGGACAGCACTACGAGCAGTACCTC. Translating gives CASSVLGQHYEQYL.

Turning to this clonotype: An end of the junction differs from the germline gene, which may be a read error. CDR3 nucleotides: TGTGCCAGCAGTTACCCAGAGTTTAACACTGAAGTTTTCTTT. Protein product: CASSYPEFNTEVFF. The chain links TRBV6-2 or TRBV6-3 to TRBJ1-1; D ambiguous. The CDR3 length is 14 residues. Per the germline V gene, CDR1 is MNHEY and CDR2 is SVGEGT.

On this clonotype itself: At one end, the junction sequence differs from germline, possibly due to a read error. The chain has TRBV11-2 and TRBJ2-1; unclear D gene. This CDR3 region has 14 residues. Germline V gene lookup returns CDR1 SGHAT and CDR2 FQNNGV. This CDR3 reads CASNLYGLVIEQFF. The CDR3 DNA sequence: TGTGCCAGCAACTTATACGGGCTAGTTATTGAGCAGTTCTTC.

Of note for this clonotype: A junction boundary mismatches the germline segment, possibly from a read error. The CDR3 DNA reads as TGTGCCAGCAGCCAAACTCCTGTCGGGGGGAAGGAGACCAAGTATTTC. Amino acid sequence: CASSQTPVGGKETKYF. The genes are TRBV11-2 and TRBJ2-5; the match to TRBD2 covers 7 bases. This CDR3 is 16 amino acids long. CDR1 and CDR2 from the germline V gene are SGHAT and FQNNGV.

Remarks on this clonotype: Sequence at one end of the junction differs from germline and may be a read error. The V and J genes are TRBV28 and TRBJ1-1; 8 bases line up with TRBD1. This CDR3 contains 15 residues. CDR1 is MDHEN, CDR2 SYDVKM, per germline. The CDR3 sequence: CARSDPRGLNTEAFF. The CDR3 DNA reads TGTGCCCGCAGCGACCCCAGGGGGCTCAACACTGAAGCTTTCTTT.

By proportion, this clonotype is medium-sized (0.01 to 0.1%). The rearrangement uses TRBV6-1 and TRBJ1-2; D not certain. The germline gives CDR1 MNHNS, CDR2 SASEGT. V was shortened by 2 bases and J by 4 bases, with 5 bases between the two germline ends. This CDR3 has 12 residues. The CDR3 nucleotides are TGTGCCAGCAGTGAATGGATCTATGGCTACACCTTC. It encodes CASSEWIYGYTF.

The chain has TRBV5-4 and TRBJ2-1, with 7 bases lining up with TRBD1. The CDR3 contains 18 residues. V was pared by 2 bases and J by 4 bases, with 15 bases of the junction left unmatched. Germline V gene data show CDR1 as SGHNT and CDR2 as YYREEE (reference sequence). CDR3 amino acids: CASSLEGAALSSYNEQFF. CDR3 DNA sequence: TGTGCCAGCAGCTTAGAGGGGGCGGCCCTGAGCTCATACAATGAGCAGTTCTTC. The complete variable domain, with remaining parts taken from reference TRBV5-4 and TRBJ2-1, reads ETGVTQSPTHLIKTRGQQVTLRCSSQSGHNTVSWYQQALGQGPQFIFQYYREEENGRGNFPPRFSGLQFPNYSSELNVNALELDDSALYLCASSLEGAALSSYNEQFFGPGTRLTVL.

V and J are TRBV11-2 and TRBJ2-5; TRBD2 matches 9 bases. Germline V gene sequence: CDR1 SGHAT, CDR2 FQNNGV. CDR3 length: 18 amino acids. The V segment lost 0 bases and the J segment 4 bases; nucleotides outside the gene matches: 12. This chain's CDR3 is CASSLDSWYSGRGETQYF. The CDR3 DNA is TGTGCCAGCAGCTTAGATTCATGGTATAGCGGGAGAGGAGAGACCCAGTACTTC.

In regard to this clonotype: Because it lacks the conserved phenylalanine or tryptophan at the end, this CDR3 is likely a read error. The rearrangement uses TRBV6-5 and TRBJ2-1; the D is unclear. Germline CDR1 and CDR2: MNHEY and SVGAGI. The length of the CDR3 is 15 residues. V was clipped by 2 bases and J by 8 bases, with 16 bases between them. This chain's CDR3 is CASSYPVLEGDEQFL. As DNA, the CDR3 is TGTGCCAGCAGTTACCCGGTTCTAGAAGGTGATGAGCAGTTCTTG.

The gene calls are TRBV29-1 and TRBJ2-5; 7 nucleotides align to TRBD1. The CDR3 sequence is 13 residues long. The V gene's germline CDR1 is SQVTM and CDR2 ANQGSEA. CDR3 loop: CIGLTQGVEAQYF. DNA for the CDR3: TGCATCGGACTCACCCAGGGGGTGGAGGCCCAGTACTTC.

CDR3 loop: CASSPGGGSSDTQYF. CDR3 nucleotides: TGTGCCAGCTCACCCGGGGGCGGGAGCTCAGATACGCAGTATTTT. V and J are TRBV6-1 and TRBJ2-3; possibly TRBD2 for D (7 bases). V lost 8 bases to trimming and J lost 4 bases, with 19 bases between them. CDR1 MNHNS and CDR2 SASEGT come from the germline V gene. CDR3 size: 15 residues.

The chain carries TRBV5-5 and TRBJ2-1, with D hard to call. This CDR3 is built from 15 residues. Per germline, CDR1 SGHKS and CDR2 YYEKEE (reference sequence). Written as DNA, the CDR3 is TGTGCGAACAGTCTTGACTTTCCCCCGTACAATGAGCAGTTCTTC. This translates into CANSLDFPPYNEQFF.

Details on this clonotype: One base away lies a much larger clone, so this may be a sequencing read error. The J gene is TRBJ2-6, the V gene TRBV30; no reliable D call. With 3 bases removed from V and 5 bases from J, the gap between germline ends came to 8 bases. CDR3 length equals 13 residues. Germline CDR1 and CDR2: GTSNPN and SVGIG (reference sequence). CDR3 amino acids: CAWRASRANVLTF. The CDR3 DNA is TGTGCCTGGAGAGCTAGTAGGGCCAACGTCCTGACTTTC.

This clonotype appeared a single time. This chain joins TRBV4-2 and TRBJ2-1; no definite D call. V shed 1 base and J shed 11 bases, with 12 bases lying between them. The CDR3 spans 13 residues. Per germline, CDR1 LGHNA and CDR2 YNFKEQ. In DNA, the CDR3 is TGTGCCAGCAGCCAAGCCCCTGTGAATAAGCAGTTCTTC. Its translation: CASSQAPVNKQFF.

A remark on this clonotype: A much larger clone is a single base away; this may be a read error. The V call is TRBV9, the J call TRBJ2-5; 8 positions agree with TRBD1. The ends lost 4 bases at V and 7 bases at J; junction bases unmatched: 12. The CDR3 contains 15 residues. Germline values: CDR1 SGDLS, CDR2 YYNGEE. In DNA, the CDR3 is TGTGCCAGCAGCCCAACAGGGACAGGACCGTGGACCCAGTACTTC. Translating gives CASSPTGTGPWTQYF.

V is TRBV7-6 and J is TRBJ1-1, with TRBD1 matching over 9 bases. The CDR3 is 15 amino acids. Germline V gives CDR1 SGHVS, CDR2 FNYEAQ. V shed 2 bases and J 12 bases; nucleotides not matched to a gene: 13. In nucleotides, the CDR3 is TGTGCCAGCAGCTTACTAACCGGGACAGGGACTCTTACTTTCTTT. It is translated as CASSLLTGTGTLTFF.

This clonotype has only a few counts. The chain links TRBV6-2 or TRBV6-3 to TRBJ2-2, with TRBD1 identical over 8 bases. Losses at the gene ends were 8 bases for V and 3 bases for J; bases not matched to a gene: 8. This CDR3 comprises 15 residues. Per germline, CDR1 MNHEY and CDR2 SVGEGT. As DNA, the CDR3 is TGTGCCAGCGGATCCGGGACAGGACACACCGGGGAGCTGTTTTTT. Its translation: CASGSGTGHTGELFF.